Here is one T cell receptor (beta chain) with its context. The antigen remains undetermined. Sequenced material consisted of expressed TCRB transcripts (all of the isolated RNA was reverse transcribed). Around 3.7 million reads was the average for naive, central memory and regulatory T cell samples. Measured with immunoSEQ multiplex PCR; TCRdb has only the in-frame clones, and not every one. The data hold approximately 260,000 clones, with roughly 21% observed a single time. The collection from each donor was one heparinised blood draw averaging around 120 mL. Each sorted fraction was over 95% pure. These data come from a study of beta chain features in type 1 diabetes. Germline V gene data show CDR1 as GTSNPN and CDR2 as SVGIG (reference sequence). Trimming removed 5 bases at V and 6 bases at J, with 16 bases between. The CDR3 is made up of 13 amino acids. Notes on the study in general: In all four CD4+ subsets, TCRB CDR3 length was significantly, moderately reduced in type 1 diabetes. When VDJ junctions were examined, type 1 diabetes patients showed fewer insertions and more deletions.

The sequenced sample consisted of naive CD4+ T cells from blood. J is TRBJ1-1 and V is TRBV30, with a tentative D call TRBD1 (6 bases). This TCR derives from a woman aged 40 to 55 with type 1 diabetes. The CDR3, as DNA: TGTGCCTGGGCCCAGGCACAGGGCGCTGAAGCTTTCTTT. Amino acids: CAWAQAQGAEAFF.